The rows below give T cell receptor beta chains drawn from one sample of a study of T cell responses to AZD1222 COVID-19 vaccine. TCRdb's copy holds only in-frame clones and misses some; the assay was immunoSEQ multiplex PCR. The sample includes roughly 130,000 clones, roughly 93% of them seen just once. Sequencing was performed on peripheral blood, taken on day 0 of AZD1222 vaccination. All receptors derive from an adult in good health. The CDR3 runs from the conserved cysteine through the conserved F or W. D genes are given only for firm matches. Size values are once, few and many counts, or a class for expanded clones, and some rows have none.

NA	TRBV6-6	TRBJ1-3	medium-sized	TGTGCCAGCAGTTACTCGATACAGGGCGGGGGAAACACCATATATTTT	CASSYSIQGGGNTIYF
TRBD1	TRBV6-5	TRBJ1-3	NA	TGTGCCAGCAGTTACTCGGGACAGGGACCTGGAAACACCATATATTTT	CASSYSGQGPGNTIYF
TRBD1	TRBV7-2	TRBJ1-2	NA	TGTGCCAGCACCCGGGACAGGACAATGCATGGCTACACCTTC	CASTRDRTMHGYTF
NA	TRBV19	TRBJ1-4	NA	TGTGCCAGTAGTCCCGGACGGACCGCCGAGGAACTGTTTTTT	CASSPGRTAEELFF
NA	TRBV6-2/TRBV6-3	TRBJ2-7	NA	TGTGCCAGCAGCATCGGGCCCCTTTCCCACGAGCAGTACTTC	CASSIGPLSHEQYF
TRBD1	TRBV2	TRBJ1-4	NA	TGTGCCAGCTTACTACAGGGGGCCGGGGAAAAACTGTTTTTT	CASLLQGAGEKLFF
TRBD1	TRBV11-1	TRBJ2-2	NA	TGTGCCAGCAGCTTAGGCGGACAGGGAAACACCGGGGAGCTGTTTTTT	CASSLGGQGNTGELFF
TRBD1	TRBV12-3/TRBV12-4	TRBJ2-7	NA	TGTGCCAGCAGTTTTTACAGGGGCTACGAGCAGTACTTC	CASSFYRGYEQYF
NA	TRBV18	TRBJ1-1	once	TGTGCCAGCTCCCCCCAGGGCATGAACACTGAAGCTTTCTTT	CASSPQGMNTEAFF
TRBD1	TRBV28	TRBJ2-7	NA	TGTGCCAGCACCCCGACAGGGGATCTCCACGAGCAGTACTTC	CASTPTGDLHEQYF
NA	TRBV19	TRBJ2-1	NA	TGTGCCAGTAGTATCAGTGGGTACTCCTACAATGAGCAGTTCTTC	CASSISGYSYNEQFF
TRBD2	TRBV18	TRBJ2-7	once	TGTGCCAGCTCATCGCGGACTAGCGGGACCTACGAGCAGTACTTC	CASSSRTSGTYEQYF
NA	TRBV6-5	TRBJ1-4	NA	TGTGCCAGCGATCGGGGGCTAAGGGGAGAAAAACTGTTTTTT	CASDRGLRGEKLFF
NA	TRBV7-2	TRBJ2-5	NA	TGTGCCAGCAGCCCCCTGGGGGGAAAAGAGACCCAGTACTTC	CASSPLGGKETQYF
TRBD2	TRBV4-2	TRBJ2-7	NA	TGTGCCAGCAGTCACGCCGGGACTAGCGGCTACGAGCAGTACTTC	CASSHAGTSGYEQYF
NA	TRBV5-1	TRBJ1-1	NA	TGCGCCAGCAGCTTGGAGGGGAACACTGAAGCTTTCTTT	CASSLEGNTEAFF
TRBD2	TRBV9	TRBJ2-7	NA	TGTGCCAGCAGCGTAGGAGCGGGGACCTACGAGCAGTACTTC	CASSVGAGTYEQYF
NA	TRBV4-3	TRBJ2-6	NA	TGCGCCAGCAGCCAAGGGTGGTTAAACGGGGCCAACGTCCTGACTTTC	CASSQGWLNGANVLTF
TRBD2	TRBV5-1	TRBJ2-3	NA	TGCGCCAGCAGCTTGGGGCTAGCGGGAGGAGATACGCAGTATTTT	CASSLGLAGGDTQYF
NA	TRBV4-1	TRBJ1-1	once	TGCGCCAGTGGCTGGGCAGGCATGAACACTGAAGCTTTCTTT	CASGWAGMNTEAFF
NA	TRBV21-1	TRBJ2-7	NA	TGTGCCAGCAGCAAAGGGGACAGGGAAGGCTACGAGCAGTACTTC	CASSKGDREGYEQYF
NA	TRBV7-2	TRBJ2-7	NA	TGTGCCAGCAGCTTAGACACCTACGAGCAGTACTTC	CASSLDTYEQYF
NA	TRBV5-6	TRBJ2-1	NA	TGTGCCAGCAGCTTGGTAGGGGATGAGCAGTTCTTC	CASSLVGDEQFF
TRBD2	TRBV7-9	TRBJ2-1	few	TGTGCCAGCAGCTCCCTAGCGGCCTCCTACAATGAGCAGTTCTTC	CASSSLAASYNEQFF
NA	TRBV30	TRBJ2-5	NA	TGTGCCTGGAACCAGGTCGAAGAGACCCAGTACTTC	CAWNQVEETQYF
TRBD2	TRBV19	TRBJ2-7	once	TGTGCCAGTAGTTTATTAGCGGGAGTTCCCTACGAGCAGTACTTC	CASSLLAGVPYEQYF
NA	TRBV7-7	TRBJ1-2	NA	TGTGCCAGCAGCAAATCCCTGACCGAGAACTATGGCTACACCTTC	CASSKSLTENYGYTF
NA	TRBV4-2	TRBJ2-1	NA	TGTGCCAGCAGCCAAGAAGCAGGAAAGATCAATGAGCAGTTCTTC	CASSQEAGKINEQFF
TRBD1	TRBV12-3/TRBV12-4	TRBJ1-2	NA	TGTGCCAGCTGGCCAGGGGGTGCCTATGGCTACACCTTC	CASWPGGAYGYTF
TRBD1	TRBV4-2	TRBJ2-2	NA	TGTGCCAGCAGCCAAGCGGACAGGGAGAACACCGGGGAGCTGTTTTTT	CASSQADRENTGELFF
NA	TRBV28	TRBJ2-7	NA	TGTGCCAGCAGTTCCGGAGGCCCGGAGGCCTACGAGCAGTACTTC	CASSSGGPEAYEQYF
TRBD1	TRBV19	TRBJ2-1	NA	TGTGCCAGTAGTATTTGGGGACAGGGTGTCAATGAGCAGTTCTTC	CASSIWGQGVNEQFF
NA	TRBV7-8	TRBJ1-4	NA	TGTGCCAGCAAGAAAGGAAGAAATGAAAAACTGTTTTTT	CASKKGRNEKLFF
TRBD1	TRBV9	TRBJ1-6	once	TGTGCCAGCAGCGTAGCTACTGACAGGGCAAGTTCACCCCTCCACTTT	CASSVATDRASSPLHF
NA	TRBV29-1	TRBJ1-3	NA	TGCAGCGCAATCAGTAACTCTGGAAACACCATATATTTT	CSAISNSGNTIYF
NA	TRBV6-5	TRBJ1-2	NA	TGTGCCAGCAGTCCCCAGGGGTCGAACTATGGCTACACCTTC	CASSPQGSNYGYTF
NA	TRBV29-1	TRBJ2-3	NA	TGCAGCGTCGCTCCCCCGGGGAGGCTATCTAACACAGATACGCAGTATTTT	CSVAPPGRLSNTDTQYF
NA	TRBV15	TRBJ2-7	NA	TGTGCCACCAGCAGAGGATCAGGAGCCTACGAGCAGTACTTC	CATSRGSGAYEQYF
NA	TRBV5-5	TRBJ1-1	NA	TGTGCCAGCATGTATTTGTTTGGGAACACTGAAGCTTTCTTT	CASMYLFGNTEAFF
TRBD1	TRBV5-4	TRBJ1-2	NA	TGTGCCAGCAGCCCCAGGGGGGTGGGGACCTATGGCTACACCTTC	CASSPRGVGTYGYTF
TRBD2	TRBV19	TRBJ2-1	NA	TGTGCCAGTAGTACGGAAGCGGGAGCGAATAATGAGCAGTTCTTC	CASSTEAGANNEQFF
TRBD2	TRBV11-3	TRBJ2-1	NA	TGTGCCAGCAGCTTAGAAGCTAGCGGGGGGTACAATGAGCAGTTCTTC	CASSLEASGGYNEQFF
NA	TRBV9	TRBJ2-3	NA	TGTGCCAGCAGCGTAGAGGTAGGGGACACTAGCACAGATACGCAGTATTTT	CASSVEVGDTSTDTQYF
TRBD2	TRBV6-1	TRBJ2-1	once	TGTGCCAGCGGTGCCGGGACTAGCGGGAACTACAATGAGCAGTTCTTC	CASGAGTSGNYNEQFF
NA	TRBV30	TRBJ1-2	NA	TGTGCCTGCCCAGGGACCTCTAACTATGGCTACACCTTC	CACPGTSNYGYTF
NA	TRBV7-3	TRBJ1-1	NA	TGTGCCAGCAGCTCGAACCAGGGGAAAAGGACTGAAGCTTTCTTT	CASSSNQGKRTEAFF
TRBD1	TRBV23-1	TRBJ1-6	NA	TGCGCCACCCTGCCCCAGGGGGTAGAATCACCCCTCCACTTT	CATLPQGVESPLHF
NA	TRBV5-4	TRBJ2-3	NA	TGTGCCAGCAGCTCCCCGTCAGGACAGACCACAGATACGCAGTATTTT	CASSSPSGQTTDTQYF
TRBD1	TRBV6-1	TRBJ1-5	NA	TGTGCCAGCAGTGACACAGGGGGCAATCAGCCCCAGCATTTT	CASSDTGGNQPQHF
NA	TRBV5-1	TRBJ2-7	NA	TGCGCCAGCAGCTTAGGCTACGAGCAGTACTTC	CASSLGYEQYF
NA	TRBV6-5	TRBJ1-4	NA	TGTGCCAGCAGTTACGATGGGCAAATTAATGAAAAACTGTTTTTT	CASSYDGQINEKLFF
TRBD1	TRBV11-2	TRBJ1-1	NA	TGTGCCAGCAGCTTATTCGACAGGGGGCATAACACTGAAGCTTTCTTT	CASSLFDRGHNTEAFF
NA	TRBV21-1	TRBJ2-3	NA	TGTGCCAGCAGCAAAGTTCCTAGCGAGCCAGATACGCAGTATTTT	CASSKVPSEPDTQYF
TRBD1	TRBV6-2/TRBV6-3	TRBJ2-1	few	TGTGCCAGCAGCACGGGACAGGTTTTTACGCAGTTCTTC	CASSTGQVFTQFF
NA	TRBV24-1	TRBJ2-3	NA	TGTGCCACCAGTGCCTCCGGCTACACAGATACGCAGTATTTT	CATSASGYTDTQYF